This passage covers 25 T cell receptor beta chains from one sample sequenced in a study of CD8+ T cells in alopecia areata. RNA extraction was followed by reverse transcription into cDNA, which acted as the sequencing template. TCRdb's table, derived via immunoSEQ multiplex PCR, lists solely in-frame clones and lacks some. The table records about 140,000 clones, roughly nine tenths of them present only once. As for treatment: oral pan-JAK inhibitor, 5-10 mg twice daily. Sample: CD8+ T cells sorted from blood, taken at week 4, from a patient treated with tofacitinib. The receptors derive from a human donor with alopecia areata.

The chain carries TRBV5-1 and TRBJ2-4, with D unresolved. Per germline, CDR1 SGHRS and CDR2 YFSETQ. The germline V and J ends were trimmed by 5 bases and 4 bases, with 7 bases remaining between them. The CDR3 length is 12 residues. CDR3 amino acids: CASSGDKNIQYF. Here the CDR3 DNA reads TGCGCCAGCAGTGGGGATAAAAACATTCAGTACTTC.

The chain joins TRBV5-4 to TRBJ2-5; TRBD1 matches at 8 bases. CDR3 length: 14 residues. After removal of 3 bases from V and 5 bases from J, the junction contained 6 bases not matched to a gene. Germline V gene data show CDR1 as SGHNT and CDR2 as YYREEE (reference sequence). The CDR3 here is CASSSDRGRETQYF. In DNA form, the CDR3 reads TGTGCCAGCAGCTCCGACAGGGGCAGGGAGACCCAGTACTTC.

The CDR3 loop reads CASSIGRDYGYTF. The CDR3 DNA sequence: TGTGCCAGTAGTATAGGCAGGGACTATGGCTACACCTTC. J is TRBJ1-2 and V is TRBV19; D is perhaps TRBD1 (5 bases). The germline V gene has CDR1 LNHDA and CDR2 SQIVND (reference sequence). The V and J ends lost 1 base and 3 bases respectively, with 6 bases between them. This CDR3 is 13 amino acids long. The variable domain in full, with the rest retrieved from reference TRBV19 and TRBJ1-2, is DGGITQSPKYLFRKEGQNVTLSCEQNLNHDAMYWYRQDPGQGLRLIYYSQIVNDFQKGDIAEGYSVSREKKESFPLTVTSAQKNPTAFYLCASSIGRDYGYTFGSGTRLTVV.

The chain employs TRBV27 and TRBJ2-7; perhaps TRBD2 as D (5 bases). The CDR3 consists of 13 residues. Germline V lookup: CDR1 MNHEY, CDR2 SMNVEV (reference sequence). The V end was cut by 5 bases, the J end by 3 bases, with 11 bases between. This CDR3 reads CASSPGVRYEQYF. The DNA for the CDR3 is TGTGCCAGCAGTCCCGGGGTTCGCTACGAGCAGTACTTC.

In this sample, this clone turned up once. CDR3 loop: CASSSLGGGHNEQFF. The CDR3 DNA reads as TGTGCCAGCAGTTCTCTTGGCGGCGGACACAATGAGCAGTTCTTC. The genes are TRBV6-5 and TRBJ2-1; D unresolved. With 4 bases removed from V and 5 bases from J, the gap between germline ends came to 15 bases. In germline, CDR1 is MNHEY, CDR2 SVGAGI. The CDR3 sequence is 15 residues long.

This rearrangement joins TRBV7-6 to TRBJ2-2; 14 nucleotides line up with TRBD2. V was pared by 5 bases and J by 6 bases, with 11 bases of the junction left unmatched. In germline, CDR1 is SGHVS, CDR2 FNYEAQ. The CDR3 spans 18 residues. The CDR3 loop is CASSPPGLAGVGAGELFF. The CDR3 nucleotides are TGTGCCAGCAGCCCCCCGGGACTAGCGGGAGTGGGGGCCGGGGAGCTGTTTTTT.

The gene calls are TRBV29-1 and TRBJ1-1, with 8 positions matching TRBD1. The CDR3 length is 12 residues. Germline V gene sequence: CDR1 SQVTM, CDR2 ANQGSEA. After removal of 5 bases from V and 5 bases from J, the junction contained 4 bases not matched to a gene. The CDR3 loop reads CSVQGASTEAFF. CDR3 nucleotide sequence: TGCAGCGTTCAGGGGGCGAGTACTGAAGCTTTCTTT.

V gene TRBV27 combines with J gene TRBJ2-7; TRBD2 aligns across 10 bases. This CDR3 has 15 amino acids. Losses at the gene ends were 5 bases for V and 5 bases for J; bases not matched to a gene: 9. CDR1 and CDR2 from the germline V gene are MNHEY and SMNVEV (reference sequence). The DNA of the CDR3 is TGTGCCAGCAGTCCCTCCCTAGCGGGAGCCCACGAGCAGTACTTC. Translating gives CASSPSLAGAHEQYF.

The genes are TRBV5-1 and TRBJ2-1; D gene unclear. Germline V gene data show CDR1 as SGHRS and CDR2 as YFSETQ. Trimming took 0 bases from V and 7 from J, leaving 14 bases between them. This CDR3 has 15 amino acids. The CDR3 coding sequence is TGCGCCAGCAGCTTGGCCGTCAGTTTGACGAATGAGCAGTTCTTC. It yields the protein CASSLAVSLTNEQFF.

The J gene is TRBJ1-5, the V gene TRBV7-9; D unclear. CDR1 is SEHNR, CDR2 FQNEAQ, per germline (reference sequence). Between the trimmed V and J ends, which lost 3 bases and 7 bases, there was a span of 7 bases. The CDR3 is made up of 12 amino acids. CDR3 region: CASSFPQQPQHF. CDR3 nucleotides: TGTGCCAGCAGCTTCCCTCAACAGCCCCAGCATTTT.

The chain combines TRBV6-5 with TRBJ2-7, with D unclear. This CDR3 spans 16 amino acids. V was pared by 0 bases and J by 0 bases, with 12 bases between. CDR1 and CDR2 from the germline V gene are MNHEY and SVGAGI. In nucleotides, the CDR3 is TGTGCCAGCAGTTACTCGCGTGGTGGAAGCTCCTACGAGCAGTACTTC. Its protein product is CASSYSRGGSSYEQYF.

The gene calls are TRBV2 and TRBJ2-7; D may correspond to TRBD1 or TRBD2 (5 bases each). Trimming cost V 10 bases and J 4 bases, with 14 bases left between them. CDR1 is SNHLY, CDR2 FYNNEI, per germline. The length of the CDR3 is 12 residues. The CDR3 region is CATMAGRYEQYF. DNA for the CDR3: TGTGCCACCATGGCAGGGAGATACGAGCAGTACTTC.

V is TRBV27 and J is TRBJ1-1; 9 positions agree with TRBD1. Germline CDR1 and CDR2: MNHEY and SMNVEV (reference sequence). CDR3 size: 14 residues. With V trimmed by 2 bases and J by 9 bases, 7 bases remained unmatched. DNA for the CDR3: TGTGCCAGCAGTTTAGGGACAGGGCTTGGGAAAGCTTTCTTT. Translating it yields CASSLGTGLGKAFF.

The sample holds a few counts of this clone. The rearrangement uses TRBV14 and TRBJ1-1; D is undetermined. The CDR3 runs to 13 residues. Per the germline V gene, CDR1 is SGHDN and CDR2 is FVKESK. V was trimmed by 3 bases and J by 5 bases, leaving 10 bases between them. CDR3 loop: CASSQMDGTEAFF. The CDR3, as DNA: TGTGCCAGCAGCCAGATGGACGGGACTGAAGCTTTCTTT.

The V gene is TRBV9, the J gene TRBJ2-1; tentative D call: TRBD1 (6 bases). Germline V CDR1 and CDR2: SGDLS, YYNGEE. This CDR3 is 14 amino acids long. Trimming stripped 1 base from V and 3 bases from J, with 8 bases between. CDR3 DNA: TGTGCCAGCAGCGTAACGACAGGCTACAATGAGCAGTTCTTC. Protein product: CASSVTTGYNEQFF.

CDR3 loop: CASSPTENYEQYF. For the CDR3, the DNA is TGTGCCAGCAGCCCGACTGAGAACTACGAGCAGTACTTC. This sequence joins TRBV27 and TRBJ2-7; no clear D. V lost 6 bases to trimming and J lost 3 bases, with 12 bases between them. The CDR3 has 13 residues. The germline V gene encodes CDR1 MNHEY and CDR2 SMNVEV (reference sequence).

The J gene is TRBJ2-6, the V gene TRBV11-2; 7 bases line up with TRBD2. The germline V gene encodes CDR1 SGHAT and CDR2 FQNNGV. The CDR3 contains 18 residues. J gave up 1 base and V 0 bases, and 6 bases lay outside the gene matches. The CDR3 DNA reads TGTGCCAGCAGCTTAGATTCTTCGGGAGGTTCTGGGGCCAACGTCCTGACTTTC. It specifies CASSLDSSGGSGANVLTF.

This chain joins TRBV7-9 and TRBJ2-2, with D possibly being TRBD1 (6 bases). Germline lookup yields CDR1 SEHNR and CDR2 FQNEAQ (reference sequence). V was pared by 6 bases and J by 6 bases, with 17 bases between. The CDR3 contains 15 residues. The DNA of the CDR3 is TGTGCCAGCAGACCTAGGGGGATGGGATCCGGGGAGCTGTTTTTT. Amino acid sequence: CASRPRGMGSGELFF.

V gene TRBV7-9 combines with J gene TRBJ2-7; 10 nucleotides align to TRBD2. The germline CDR1 and CDR2 sequences are SEHNR and FQNEAQ (reference sequence). The junction had 2 bases not matched to a gene; V was cut back by 1 base and J by 2 bases. This CDR3 region has 15 residues. The chain's CDR3 is CASSLELAGAYEQYF. The DNA for the CDR3 is TGTGCCAGCAGCTTAGAGCTAGCGGGAGCCTACGAGCAGTACTTC.

This clone was seen a few times. The genes are TRBV10-1 and TRBJ2-7; no definite D call. CDR1 and CDR2 from the germline V gene are WNHNN and SYGVQD (reference sequence). The V and J ends lost 6 bases and 0 bases respectively, with 12 bases between them. The CDR3 runs to 14 residues. The CDR3 nucleotides are TGCGCCAGCAGCAAAGACTTTAGCTCCTACGAGCAGTACTTC. Protein sequence: CASSKDFSSYEQYF.

This chain links TRBV27 with TRBJ2-2, with D maybe TRBD2 (5 bases). CDR3 length equals 13 residues. Trimming pared 7 bases from V and 5 bases from J, leaving 11 bases between. Germline CDR1 is MNHEY and CDR2 is SMNVEV (reference sequence). The CDR3 loop reads CASTRGGTGELFF. CDR3 nucleotide sequence: TGTGCCAGCACCCGCGGCGGGACCGGGGAGCTGTTTTTT.

The chain uses TRBV7-9 and TRBJ2-6, with D maybe TRBD1 (5 bases). This CDR3 spans 15 amino acids. The germline V gene has CDR1 SEHNR and CDR2 FQNEAQ (reference sequence). V was shortened by 5 bases and J by 4 bases, with 12 bases between the two germline ends. The CDR3 protein is CASSDSGYGANVLTF. CDR3 nucleotides: TGTGCCAGCAGCGATTCAGGGTACGGGGCCAACGTCCTGACTTTC. The whole variable domain, filled in from reference TRBV7-9 and TRBJ2-6, reads DTGVSQNPRHKITKRGQNVTFRCDPISEHNRLYWYRQTLGQGPEFLTYFQNEAQLEKSRLLSDRFSAERPKGSFSTLEIQRTEQGDSAMYLCASSDSGYGANVLTFGAGSRLTVL.

The chain has TRBV29-1 and TRBJ2-1, with D perhaps matching TRBD2 (6 bases). The germline CDR1 and CDR2 sequences are SQVTM and ANQGSEA. With 6 bases removed from V and 6 bases from J, the gap between germline ends came to 18 bases. The CDR3 is made up of 14 amino acids. The CDR3 coding sequence is TGCAGCGTCGATACAGAGGGCGGGATCAATGAGCAGTTCTTC. This encodes CSVDTEGGINEQFF.

Notes on this clone: Other DNA sequences in this specimen translate into the identical CDR3. The chain has TRBV30 and TRBJ1-1, with 7 bases aligning to TRBD1. CDR1 and CDR2 from the germline V gene are GTSNPN and SVGIG (reference sequence). J lost 5 bases, V lost 2 bases, and 2 bases had no gene match. The length of the CDR3 is 12 residues. This CDR3 reads CAWSPGGTEAFF. The CDR3 DNA sequence: TGTGCCTGGAGTCCAGGGGGGACTGAAGCTTTCTTT.

This chain links TRBV7-9 with TRBJ1-1; D uncertain. Trimming removed 3 bases at V and 1 base at J, with 12 bases between. The CDR3 consists of 15 residues. The V gene's germline CDR1 is SEHNR and CDR2 FQNEAQ (reference sequence). CDR3 sequence (DNA): TGTGCCAGCAGCTTTGTACTCGGCGGGAACACTGAAGCTTTCTTT. Translating gives CASSFVLGGNTEAFF. Combining the CDR3 with reference TRBV7-9 and TRBJ1-1 gives the whole variable domain DTGVSQNPRHKITKRGQNVTFRCDPISEHNRLYWYRQTLGQGPEFLTYFQNEAQLEKSRLLSDRFSAERPKGSFSTLEIQRTEQGDSAMYLCASSFVLGGNTEAFFGQGTRLTVV.